This is a list of T cell receptor beta chains from one sample in a study of T cell responses to AZD1222 COVID-19 vaccine. Only in-frame clones appear in the TCRdb table, and some are missing; sequencing was by immunoSEQ multiplex PCR. The data contain some 120,000 clones, around 90% of them seen just once; the ten biggest clones take up under 2%. The sequencing used peripheral blood, collected on day 0 of AZD1222 vaccination. All receptors derive from an adult in good health. Each CDR3 is given with its conserved first and last residue. Each record gives: V gene, D gene, clone size, J gene, CDR3 DNA, CDR3 protein. The D gene is left open where the match is weak. Only part of the rows carry a size: once, few, many, or a class if the clone is expanded.

V: TRBV3-1/TRBV3-2
D: -
size: -
J: TRBJ2-1
DNA: TGTGCCAGCAGCCAAGATTCCAGCGGGCTGTACAATGAGCAGTTCTTC
CDR3: CASSQDSSGLYNEQFF

V: TRBV4-1
D: -
size: -
J: TRBJ1-2
DNA: TGCGCCAGCAGCCCATGGGTTGGGGATGGCTACACCTTC
CDR3: CASSPWVGDGYTF

V: TRBV2
D: -
size: -
J: TRBJ1-5
DNA: TGTGCCAGCAGTGATAAGGGCAATCAGCCCCAGCATTTT
CDR3: CASSDKGNQPQHF

V: TRBV27
D: -
size: -
J: TRBJ2-3
DNA: TGTGCCAGCAGTCCTAGGGTGGTCCAGGGCGGGGATACGCAGTATTTT
CDR3: CASSPRVVQGGDTQYF

V: TRBV29-1
D: TRBD1
size: -
J: TRBJ1-2
DNA: TGCAGCGTTGACGTGGGTCCCAGGGGGCCGTATGGCTACACCTTC
CDR3: CSVDVGPRGPYGYTF

V: TRBV19
D: -
size: -
J: TRBJ1-2
DNA: TGTGCCAGTAGGTCGGGGGGCTATGGCTACACCTTC
CDR3: CASRSGGYGYTF

V: TRBV9
D: TRBD1
size: -
J: TRBJ1-2
DNA: TGTGCCAGCAGCGCCGGGGGACAGGGAAGGAGGTATGGCTACACCTTC
CDR3: CASSAGGQGRRYGYTF

V: TRBV5-1
D: -
size: -
J: TRBJ1-1
DNA: TGCGCCAGCAGCTTGCTGGGGGTGAACACTGAAGCTTTCTTT
CDR3: CASSLLGVNTEAFF

V: TRBV29-1
D: TRBD1
size: -
J: TRBJ2-2
DNA: TGCAGCGTTGTACAGTCGGCGACAGGGGGGAACACCGGGGAGCTGTTTTTT
CDR3: CSVVQSATGGNTGELFF

V: TRBV4-1
D: TRBD2
size: -
J: TRBJ2-2
DNA: TGCGCCAGCAGCCGGAAGGGAATAGCGGGGACCGGGGAGCTGTTTTTT
CDR3: CASSRKGIAGTGELFF

V: TRBV29-1
D: -
size: -
J: TRBJ1-2
DNA: TGCAGCGTTGGAGAGCGCTACTATGGCTACACCTTC
CDR3: CSVGERYYGYTF

V: TRBV9
D: TRBD2
size: -
J: TRBJ2-2
DNA: TGTGCCAGCAGCGTAGAGCTAGCGGGATTAGGCGGGGAGCTGTTTTTT
CDR3: CASSVELAGLGGELFF

V: TRBV6-5
D: -
size: -
J: TRBJ2-7
DNA: TGTGCCAGCAGTTACAGAGCGTTCTACGAGCAGTACTTC
CDR3: CASSYRAFYEQYF

V: TRBV6-2/TRBV6-3
D: TRBD2
size: -
J: TRBJ2-2
DNA: TGTGCCAGCAGTTACTCGATGGGCGGGAGGGACACCGGGGAGCTGTTTTTT
CDR3: CASSYSMGGRDTGELFF

V: TRBV3-1/TRBV3-2
D: -
size: -
J: TRBJ1-4
DNA: TGTGCCAGCAGCCAGCAAGGGGAAGGAGAAAAACTGTTTTTT
CDR3: CASSQQGEGEKLFF

V: TRBV15
D: -
size: -
J: TRBJ1-3
DNA: TGTGCCACCAGCAGGAGGGGGTATGGAAACACCATATATTTT
CDR3: CATSRRGYGNTIYF

V: TRBV5-1
D: TRBD1
size: -
J: TRBJ1-2
DNA: TGCGCCAGCAGCTTGAGTTTGGGGACAGGGGGACGTGGCTACACCTTC
CDR3: CASSLSLGTGGRGYTF

V: TRBV10-3
D: -
size: -
J: TRBJ1-2
DNA: TGTGCCATCAGTGAGACCAGGGTAATTTTCGTTGGCTACACCTTC
CDR3: CAISETRVIFVGYTF

V: TRBV19
D: -
size: -
J: TRBJ1-6
DNA: TGTGCCAGTACCTGGGACATCGTGAGCTCCTATAATTCACCCCTCCACTTT
CDR3: CASTWDIVSSYNSPLHF

V: TRBV28
D: -
size: -
J: TRBJ1-5
DNA: TGTGCCAGCAGTTTGCAAGGGACGTATAGCAATCAGCCCCAGCATTTT
CDR3: CASSLQGTYSNQPQHF

V: TRBV6-4
D: TRBD2
size: -
J: TRBJ2-7
DNA: TGTGCCAGCAGTGACAGAGCGGGAGGGCCGGCCTACGAGCAGTACTTC
CDR3: CASSDRAGGPAYEQYF

V: TRBV5-8
D: -
size: once
J: TRBJ2-7
DNA: TGTGCCAGCAGACAGGGTATTTCCTACGAGCAGTACTTC
CDR3: CASRQGISYEQYF

V: TRBV28
D: -
size: few
J: TRBJ1-1
DNA: TGTGCCAGCAGTTTATTAACCGGGGAGGGAGAAGCTTTCTTT
CDR3: CASSLLTGEGEAFF

V: TRBV15
D: -
size: -
J: TRBJ1-5
DNA: TGTGCCACCAGCAGAGCTCGGGGGAGGCCCCAGCATTTT
CDR3: CATSRARGRPQHF

V: TRBV30
D: TRBD1
size: -
J: TRBJ1-1
DNA: TGTGCCTGCCGGGACAGCCTGAACACTGAAGCTTTCTTT
CDR3: CACRDSLNTEAFF

V: TRBV15
D: TRBD1
size: -
J: TRBJ2-7
DNA: TGTGCCACCAGCAGGGACAGGGTAATGGAGCAGTACTTC
CDR3: CATSRDRVMEQYF

V: TRBV7-8
D: TRBD1
size: -
J: TRBJ1-2
DNA: TGTGCCAGCAGCTTACCCGAGGACAGGGGAGACTATGGCTACACCTTC
CDR3: CASSLPEDRGDYGYTF

V: TRBV5-4
D: -
size: -
J: TRBJ1-2
DNA: TGTGCCAGCAGCTTGGTTCAGACTCGTGGCTACACCTTC
CDR3: CASSLVQTRGYTF

V: TRBV6-2/TRBV6-3
D: TRBD2
size: -
J: TRBJ2-5
DNA: TGTGCCAGCAGCGCCGGGACTAGCATAGAGACCCAGTACTTC
CDR3: CASSAGTSIETQYF

V: TRBV6-6
D: -
size: -
J: TRBJ1-1
DNA: TGTGCCAGCAGTTACGAACCGGGACGTGAAGCTTTCTTT
CDR3: CASSYEPGREAFF

V: TRBV27
D: TRBD1
size: -
J: TRBJ1-6
DNA: TGTGCCAGCACCAAAGCACAGGGGGCCTCCTATAATTCACCCCTCCACTTT
CDR3: CASTKAQGASYNSPLHF

V: TRBV7-2
D: -
size: -
J: TRBJ2-7
DNA: TGTGCCAGCAGCTTAGCGCTGGGGGGGGCCATTCGGCAGTACTTC
CDR3: CASSLALGGAIRQYF

V: TRBV5-1
D: -
size: -
J: TRBJ1-2
DNA: TGCGCCAGCAGCCCATCCTACGGGGGCAGGGATGGCTACACCTTC
CDR3: CASSPSYGGRDGYTF

V: TRBV6-4
D: -
size: medium-sized
J: TRBJ2-2
DNA: TGTGCCAGCAGTGAGGGGAACACCGGGGAGCTGTTTTTT
CDR3: CASSEGNTGELFF

V: TRBV5-1
D: TRBD1
size: -
J: TRBJ2-3
DNA: TGCGCCAGCAGCCCCGGGACAGTGCCAGATACGCAGTATTTT
CDR3: CASSPGTVPDTQYF

V: TRBV7-9
D: -
size: -
J: TRBJ1-1
DNA: TGTGCCAGCAGCTTTTCCCCTGAAGCTTTCTTT
CDR3: CASSFSPEAFF

V: TRBV29-1
D: -
size: -
J: TRBJ2-1
DNA: TGCAGCGTAGAACCATGGACGGGCGATGAGCAGTTCTTC
CDR3: CSVEPWTGDEQFF

V: TRBV4-1
D: -
size: -
J: TRBJ1-1
DNA: TGCGCCAGCAGGCAAGGAGTGAGGGGTGAGGGCACTGAAGCTTTCTTT
CDR3: CASRQGVRGEGTEAFF

V: TRBV11-3
D: TRBD1
size: -
J: TRBJ2-3
DNA: TGTGCCAGCAGCTTAGATGTCGGGGACAGCTTCACAGATACGCAGTATTTT
CDR3: CASSLDVGDSFTDTQYF

V: TRBV28
D: TRBD1
size: once
J: TRBJ1-2
DNA: TGTGCCAGCAGCCGGACCGGGACAGGTTATGGCTACACCTTC
CDR3: CASSRTGTGYGYTF

V: TRBV19
D: TRBD2
size: -
J: TRBJ2-7
DNA: TGTGCCAGTATGGTAAGCGGGAGGGCCAGGACCTACGAGCAGTACTTC
CDR3: CASMVSGRARTYEQYF

V: TRBV6-5
D: TRBD2
size: -
J: TRBJ2-5
DNA: TGTGCCAGTGCTCGGACTAGACAAGAGACCCAGTACTTC
CDR3: CASARTRQETQYF

V: TRBV19
D: -
size: -
J: TRBJ2-5
DNA: TGTGCCAGTGGTCAGGGAGAGACCCAGTACTTC
CDR3: CASGQGETQYF

V: TRBV21-1
D: -
size: few
J: TRBJ2-1
DNA: TGTGCCAGCAGCAGCGCCTCACGTCGGGCTTCAAAATGCGAACCCTACAATGAGCAGTTCTTC
CDR3: CASSSASRRASKCEPYNEQFF

V: TRBV3-1/TRBV3-2
D: -
size: -
J: TRBJ2-1
DNA: TGTGCCAGCAGCCAAGATCTGAGCAATGAGCAGTTCTTC
CDR3: CASSQDLSNEQFF

V: TRBV27
D: -
size: -
J: TRBJ2-7
DNA: TGTGCCAGCAGTTCATACTTTGGAAGGGGGTACGAGCAGTACTTC
CDR3: CASSSYFGRGYEQYF

V: TRBV2
D: TRBD1
size: -
J: TRBJ2-3
DNA: TGTGCCAGCTCCAGGGGGCAGGCAGATACGCAGTATTTT
CDR3: CASSRGQADTQYF

V: TRBV5-8
D: TRBD2
size: -
J: TRBJ2-5
DNA: TGTGCCAGCAGCTCGGACTGGGGGTTATGGCGGGAGGGCCAAGAGACCCAGTACTTC
CDR3: CASSSDWGLWREGQETQYF

V: TRBV30
D: TRBD1
size: -
J: TRBJ2-4
DNA: TGTGCCTGGTCCCCAGGGGGCATTCAGTACTTC
CDR3: CAWSPGGIQYF

V: TRBV7-2
D: -
size: -
J: TRBJ2-1
DNA: TGTGCCAGCAGCTTAGAAGGCGGTCCAAATGAGCAGTTCTTC
CDR3: CASSLEGGPNEQFF

V: TRBV19
D: -
size: -
J: TRBJ2-1
DNA: TGTGCCAGTAGTACCCCTGGACTTACAAATGAGCAGTTCTTC
CDR3: CASSTPGLTNEQFF

V: TRBV12-3/TRBV12-4
D: -
size: -
J: TRBJ1-2
DNA: TGTGCCAGCGGGTTAGTAAGTCCTCCGGGCTACACCTTC
CDR3: CASGLVSPPGYTF

V: TRBV27
D: TRBD2
size: -
J: TRBJ2-7
DNA: TGTGCCAGCAGTCTTAGCGGGTTTCGGGGGGAGTACGAGCAGTACTTC
CDR3: CASSLSGFRGEYEQYF

V: TRBV15
D: -
size: -
J: TRBJ1-1
DNA: TGTGCCACCAGCAGAGGCCCTCAGGGCGAGGACACTGAAGCTTTCTTT
CDR3: CATSRGPQGEDTEAFF

V: TRBV7-9
D: -
size: -
J: TRBJ2-1
DNA: TGTGCCAGCAGCTCGGGAGCTTACAATGAGCAGTTCTTC
CDR3: CASSSGAYNEQFF

V: TRBV9
D: -
size: -
J: TRBJ2-7
DNA: TGTGCCAGCAGCGACTCTATCGGGGGCGCGGCCTACGAGCAGTACTTC
CDR3: CASSDSIGGAAYEQYF

V: TRBV7-9
D: -
size: once
J: TRBJ1-1
DNA: TGTGCCAGCAGCTTAGCGCAGGGTAGGGACACTGAAGCTTTCTTT
CDR3: CASSLAQGRDTEAFF

V: TRBV5-1
D: TRBD2
size: -
J: TRBJ2-7
DNA: TGCGCCAGCAGACTACAGGGTAGCGGGACCTACGAGCAGTACTTC
CDR3: CASRLQGSGTYEQYF

V: TRBV4-1
D: -
size: -
J: TRBJ1-5
DNA: TGCGCCAGCAGCCTTGGGAGGACCTATAGCAATCAGCCCCAGCATTTT
CDR3: CASSLGRTYSNQPQHF